This T cell receptor (beta chain) emerged from a study of blood T cell repertoires in COVID-19. Study background: Collection of acute and convalescent COVID-19 samples took place in the United States, Italy and Spain. Nucleic acid was either cDNA or gDNA, and it came from T cells, B-cell-depleted T cells, or PBMCs.

Original analysis: Reference gene primer amplification gave nucleated cell count estimates. The assay was immunoSEQ multiplex PCR, and TCRdb's table has in-frame clones only and misses some. V and J calls and clone size are as listed in that table; D and trimming were resolved from the DNA. The sample includes 130,000 or so clones, roughly 84% of them seen just once. The CDR3 is 19 amino acids. Germline V CDR1 and CDR2: LGHNA, YNFKEQ. With 1 base clipped from V and 4 bases from J, the junction kept 13 bases outside the gene matches. This chain uses TRBV4-2 with TRBJ1-1; 12 bases map to TRBD1. Specimen: peripheral blood. The sequence was collected from a man aged 55-75 years with acute or convalescent COVID-19. The CDR3 DNA reads as TGTGCCAGCAGCCAAGCGGGGAGCGGGACAGGGGGCCGAGTCACTGAAGCTTTCTTT. Its protein product is CASSQAGSGTGGRVTEAFF.